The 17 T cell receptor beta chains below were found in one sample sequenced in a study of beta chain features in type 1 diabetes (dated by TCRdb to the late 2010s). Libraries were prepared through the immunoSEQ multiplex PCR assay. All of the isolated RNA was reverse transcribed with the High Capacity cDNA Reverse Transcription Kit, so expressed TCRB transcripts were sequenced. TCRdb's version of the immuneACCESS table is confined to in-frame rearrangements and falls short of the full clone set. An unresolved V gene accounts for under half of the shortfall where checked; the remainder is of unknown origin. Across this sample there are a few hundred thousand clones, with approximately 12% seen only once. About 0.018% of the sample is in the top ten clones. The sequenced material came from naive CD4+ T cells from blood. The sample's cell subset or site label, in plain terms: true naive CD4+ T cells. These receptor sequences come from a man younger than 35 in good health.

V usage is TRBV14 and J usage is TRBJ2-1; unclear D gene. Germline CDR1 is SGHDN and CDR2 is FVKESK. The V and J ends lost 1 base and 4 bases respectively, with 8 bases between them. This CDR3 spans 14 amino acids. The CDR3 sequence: CASSQVTVYNEQFF. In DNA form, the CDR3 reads TGTGCCAGCAGCCAAGTAACGGTTTACAATGAGCAGTTCTTC.

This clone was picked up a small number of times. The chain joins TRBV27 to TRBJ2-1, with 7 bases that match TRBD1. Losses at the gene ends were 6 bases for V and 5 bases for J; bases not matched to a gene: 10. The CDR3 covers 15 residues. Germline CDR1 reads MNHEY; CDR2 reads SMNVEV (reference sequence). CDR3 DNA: TGTGCCAGCAGCCTCGGACAGGTGCGGGACAATGAGCAGTTCTTC. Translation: CASSLGQVRDNEQFF.

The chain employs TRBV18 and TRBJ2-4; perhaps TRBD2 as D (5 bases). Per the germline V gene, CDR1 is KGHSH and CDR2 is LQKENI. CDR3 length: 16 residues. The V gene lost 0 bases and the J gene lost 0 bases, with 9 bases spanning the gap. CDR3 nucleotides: TGTGCCAGCTCACCACCAACTAGTCTAGCCAAAAACATTCAGTACTTC. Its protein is CASSPPTSLAKNIQYF.

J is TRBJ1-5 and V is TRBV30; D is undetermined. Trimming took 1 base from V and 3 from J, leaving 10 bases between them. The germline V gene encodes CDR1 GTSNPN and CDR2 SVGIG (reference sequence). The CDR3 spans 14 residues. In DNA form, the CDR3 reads TGTGCCTGGAGTGGTCCTGGCTCCAATCAGCCCCAGCATTTT. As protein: CAWSGPGSNQPQHF.

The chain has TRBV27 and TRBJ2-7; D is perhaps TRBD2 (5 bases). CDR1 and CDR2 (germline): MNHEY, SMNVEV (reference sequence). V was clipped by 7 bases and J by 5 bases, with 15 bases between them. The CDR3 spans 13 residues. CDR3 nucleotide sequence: TGTGCCAGCAAGCGGACGGGCGCCCACGAGCAGTACTTC. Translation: CASKRTGAHEQYF.

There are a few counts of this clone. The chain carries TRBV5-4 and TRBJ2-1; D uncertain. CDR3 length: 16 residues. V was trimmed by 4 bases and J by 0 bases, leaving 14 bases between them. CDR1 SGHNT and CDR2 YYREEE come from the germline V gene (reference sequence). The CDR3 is CASSPAPRSSYNEQFF. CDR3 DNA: TGTGCCAGCAGCCCGGCTCCTAGGAGCTCCTACAATGAGCAGTTCTTC.

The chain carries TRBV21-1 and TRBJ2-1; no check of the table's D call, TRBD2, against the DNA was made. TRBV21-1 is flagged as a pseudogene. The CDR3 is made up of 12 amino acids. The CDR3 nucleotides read TGTGCCAGCGGTGAGCGGGGGACTGATGAGTTCTTC. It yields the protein CASGERGTDEFF.

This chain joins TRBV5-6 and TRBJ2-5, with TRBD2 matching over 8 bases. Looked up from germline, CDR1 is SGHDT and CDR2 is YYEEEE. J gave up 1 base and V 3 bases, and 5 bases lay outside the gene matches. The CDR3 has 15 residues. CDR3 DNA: TGTGCCAGCAGCTCGAGCGGGGGATCCCAAGAGACCCAGTACTTC. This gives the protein CASSSSGGSQETQYF. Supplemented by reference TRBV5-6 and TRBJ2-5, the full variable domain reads DAGVTQSPTHLIKTRGQQVTLRCSPKSGHDTVSWYQQALGQGPQFIFQYYEEEERQRGNFPDRFSGHQFPNYSSELNVNALLLGDSALYLCASSSSGGSQETQYFGPGTRLLVL.

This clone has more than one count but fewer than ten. CDR3 region: CASTTGFHEQYF. The CDR3 DNA is TGTGCCAGCACCACAGGGTTCCACGAGCAGTACTTC. V is TRBV28 and J is TRBJ2-7; TRBD1 is a possible D gene (6 bases). The V end was cut by 7 bases, the J end by 5 bases, with 12 bases between. The CDR3 totals 12 residues. CDR1 MDHEN and CDR2 SYDVKM come from the germline V gene.

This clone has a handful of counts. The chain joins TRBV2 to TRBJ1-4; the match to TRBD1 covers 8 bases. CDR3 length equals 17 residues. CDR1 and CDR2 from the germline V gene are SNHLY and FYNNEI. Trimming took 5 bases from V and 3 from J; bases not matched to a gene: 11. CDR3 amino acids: CASSSETGVMANEKLFF. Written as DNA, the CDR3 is TGTGCCAGCAGTTCCGAGACAGGGGTAATGGCTAATGAAAAACTGTTTTTT. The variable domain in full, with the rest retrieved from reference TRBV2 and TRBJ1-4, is EPEVTQTPSHQVTQMGQEVILRCVPISNHLYFYWYRQILGQKVEFLVSFYNNEISEKSEIFDDQFSVERPDGSNFTLKIRSTKLEDSAMYFCASSSETGVMANEKLFFGSGTQLSVL.

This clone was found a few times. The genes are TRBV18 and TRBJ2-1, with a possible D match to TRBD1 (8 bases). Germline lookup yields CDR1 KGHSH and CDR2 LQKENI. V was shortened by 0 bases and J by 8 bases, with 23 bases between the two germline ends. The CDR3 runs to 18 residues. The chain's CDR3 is CASSPPYSTGGDRDEQFF. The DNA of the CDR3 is TGTGCCAGCTCACCACCTTACTCCACAGGGGGGGACCGGGATGAGCAGTTCTTC.

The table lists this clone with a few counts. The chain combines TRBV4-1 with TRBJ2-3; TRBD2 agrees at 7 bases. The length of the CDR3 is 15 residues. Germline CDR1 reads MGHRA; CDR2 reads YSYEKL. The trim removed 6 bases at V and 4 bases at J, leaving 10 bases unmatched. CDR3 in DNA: TGCGCCAGCAGTCACGGGACTACTTCTCCAGATACGCAGTATTTT. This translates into CASSHGTTSPDTQYF.

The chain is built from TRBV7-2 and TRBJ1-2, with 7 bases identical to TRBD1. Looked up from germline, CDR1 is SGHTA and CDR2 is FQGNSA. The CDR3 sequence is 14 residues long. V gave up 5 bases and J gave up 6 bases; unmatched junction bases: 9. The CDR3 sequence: CASSRNNRGDGYTF. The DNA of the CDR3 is TGTGCCAGCAGCCGAAATAACAGGGGCGATGGCTACACCTTC.

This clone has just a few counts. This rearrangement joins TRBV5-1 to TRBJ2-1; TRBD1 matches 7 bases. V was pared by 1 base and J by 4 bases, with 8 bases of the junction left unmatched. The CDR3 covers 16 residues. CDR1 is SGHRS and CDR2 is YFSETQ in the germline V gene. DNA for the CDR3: TGCGCCAGCAGCTTGACCGGGACAGAATTATACAATGAGCAGTTCTTC. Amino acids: CASSLTGTELYNEQFF. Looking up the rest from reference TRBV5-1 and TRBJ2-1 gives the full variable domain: KAGVTQTPRYLIKTRGQQVTLSCSPISGHRSVSWYQQTPGQGLQFLFEYFSETQRNKGNFPGRFSGRQFSNSRSEMNVSTLELGDSALYLCASSLTGTELYNEQFFGPGTRLTVL.

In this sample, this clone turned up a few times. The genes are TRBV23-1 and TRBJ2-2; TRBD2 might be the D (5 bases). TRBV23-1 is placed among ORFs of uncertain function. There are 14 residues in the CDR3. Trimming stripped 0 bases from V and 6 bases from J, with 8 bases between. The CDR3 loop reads CASSQSMRAGELFF. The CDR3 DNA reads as TGCGCCAGCAGTCAATCGATGCGGGCCGGGGAGCTGTTTTTT.

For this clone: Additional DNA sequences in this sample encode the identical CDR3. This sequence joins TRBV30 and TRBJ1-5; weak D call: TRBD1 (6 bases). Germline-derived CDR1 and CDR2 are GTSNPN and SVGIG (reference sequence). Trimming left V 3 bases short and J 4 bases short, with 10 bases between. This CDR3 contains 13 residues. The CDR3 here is CAWSGQSNQPQHF. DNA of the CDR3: TGTGCCTGGAGCGGACAGTCGAATCAGCCCCAGCATTTT.

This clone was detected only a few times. This CDR3 is CASSFGRGSTDTQYF. The CDR3, as DNA: TGTGCCAGCAGTTTTGGGCGGGGGAGCACAGATACGCAGTATTTT. V usage is TRBV28 and J usage is TRBJ2-3, with TRBD2 matching 7 bases. CDR1 is MDHEN, CDR2 SYDVKM, per germline. The CDR3 totals 15 residues. The V and J ends lost 3 bases and 0 bases, in that order; junction bases with no gene match: 3.